This T cell receptor (beta chain) is from a study of blood T cell repertoires in COVID-19 (dated by TCRdb to 2020 to 2021). Concerning the study at large: Collaborator samples came from the United States, Italy and Spain and covered acute and convalescent phases of COVID-19. The prospective study material was composed of cDNA or gDNA derived from T cells, B-cell-depleted T cells, or PBMCs. Deeply sampled blood TCRbeta repertoires from subjects exposed to, actively infected with, or recovered from COVID-19 were included in the dataset. A freely available public database, intended as a resource for researchers studying the immune response to SARS-CoV-2, is where the repertoires were released. Samples came from the ongoing ImmuneRACE study (first 160 participants) plus 1,254 subjects from 6 global collaborators. Nearly every sample came with metadata listing a de-identified subject ID, COVID-19 status, age in years and sex. Where available, HLA class I and class II types were taken from metadata supplied by the sample provider and were not determined by assay-based typing.

Whole blood was collected in K2EDTA tubes by collaborating institutions according to the institutions' own protocols. For TCRbeta analysis, collaborators shipped samples as frozen whole blood, isolated PBMCs, or DNA extracted from either of those sample types. A single count supports this clone. Which antigen it targets is not known. No much larger clonotype is one base removed from it; base qualities were not supplied. The immunoSEQ Assay, a bias-controlled multiplex PCR, was used to amplify TCRbeta CDR3 regions from genomic DNA. Turning to the authors' computational methods: The number of nucleated cells in each sample was estimated by amplification of reference gene primers within the assay. Sequence reads were collapsed and filtered to measure the absolute abundance of every unique TCRbeta CDR3 rearrangement. For each sample, productive Simpson clonality was calculated as the square root of Simpson's diversity index across productive rearrangements. Imported from immuneACCESS, the table was reduced by TCRdb to in-frame sequences with V and J called. These copies leave out some clones; in studies compared against another copy, an unresolved V gene accounts for under half, and the cause of the remainder is not known. V, J and clone size reflect that table, while D and trimming were determined from the DNA. A total of 65,000 or so clones appear in this sample, roughly 86% of them only once. The ten largest clones capture roughly 0.83% of the sample.

The CDR3 starts with the cysteine, ends with the phenylalanine, and has 13 residues. Only the CDR3 DNA stays, 39 bases, in frame from base 1. Reading the germline V gene (reference sequence) gives CDR1 LNHDA and CDR2 SQIVND. The junction carries 11 bases between V and J, which are trimmed by 8 bases and 0 bases respectively. The paper's findings and limits, for the study overall: How much clinical and demographic metadata was included differed by source and by participant, and the metadata was provided uncurated.

The sequence was obtained from a woman in her seventies with acute or convalescent COVID-19. The chain couples TRBV19 to TRBJ2-7, with TRBD2 tentatively as D gene (6 bases match). The sample comprised peripheral blood. The nucleotide sequence reads as follows: TGTGCCAGTGCTAGGAGGGACTCCTACGAGCAGTACTTC. Its amino acids are CASARRDSYEQYF.